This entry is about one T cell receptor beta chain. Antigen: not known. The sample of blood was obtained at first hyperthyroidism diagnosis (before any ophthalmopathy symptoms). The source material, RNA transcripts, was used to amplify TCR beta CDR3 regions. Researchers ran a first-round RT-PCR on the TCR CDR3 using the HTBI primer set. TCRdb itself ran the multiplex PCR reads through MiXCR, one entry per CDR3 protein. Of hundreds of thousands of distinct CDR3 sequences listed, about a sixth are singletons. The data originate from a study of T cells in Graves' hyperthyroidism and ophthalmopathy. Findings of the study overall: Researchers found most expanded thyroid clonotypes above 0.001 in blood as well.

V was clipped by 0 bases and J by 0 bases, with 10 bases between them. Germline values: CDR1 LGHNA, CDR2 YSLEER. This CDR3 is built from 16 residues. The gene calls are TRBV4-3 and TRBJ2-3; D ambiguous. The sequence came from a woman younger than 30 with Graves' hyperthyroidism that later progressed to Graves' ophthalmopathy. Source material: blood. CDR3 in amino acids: CASSQEHLSSTDTQYF. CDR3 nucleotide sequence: TGCGCCAGCAGCCAAGAACACTTATCTAGCACAGATACGCAGTATTTT.